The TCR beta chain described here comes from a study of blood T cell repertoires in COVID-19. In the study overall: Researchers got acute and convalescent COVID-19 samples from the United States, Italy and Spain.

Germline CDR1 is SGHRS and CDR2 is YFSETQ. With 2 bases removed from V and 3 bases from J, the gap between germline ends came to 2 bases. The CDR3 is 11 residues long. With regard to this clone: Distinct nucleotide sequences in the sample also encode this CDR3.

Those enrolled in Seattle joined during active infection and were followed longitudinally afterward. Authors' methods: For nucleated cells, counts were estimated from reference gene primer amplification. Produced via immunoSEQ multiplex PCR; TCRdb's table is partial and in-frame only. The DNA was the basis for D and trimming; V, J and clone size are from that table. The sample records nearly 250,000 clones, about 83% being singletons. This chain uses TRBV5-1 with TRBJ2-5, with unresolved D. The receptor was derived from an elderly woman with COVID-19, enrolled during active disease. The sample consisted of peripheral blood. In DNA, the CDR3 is TGCGCCAGCAGCTTCAAAGAGACCCAGTACTTC. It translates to CASSFKETQYF.